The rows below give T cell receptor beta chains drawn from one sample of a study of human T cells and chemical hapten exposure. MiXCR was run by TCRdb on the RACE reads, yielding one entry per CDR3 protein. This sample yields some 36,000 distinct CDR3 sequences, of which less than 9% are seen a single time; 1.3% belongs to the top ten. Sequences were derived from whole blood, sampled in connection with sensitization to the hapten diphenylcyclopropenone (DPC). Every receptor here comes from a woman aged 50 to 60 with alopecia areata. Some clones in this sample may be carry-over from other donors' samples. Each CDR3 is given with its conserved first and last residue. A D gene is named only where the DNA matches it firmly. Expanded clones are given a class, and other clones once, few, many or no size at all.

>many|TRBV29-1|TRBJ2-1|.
TGCAGCGCCCGTGGGCGGCGGGATCCCGGGACCCCCCCCAATGAGCAGTTCTTC
CSARGRRDPGTPPNEQFF
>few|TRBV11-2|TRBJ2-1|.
TGTGCCAGCAGCTTAGCGGCAACCGAGCAGTTCTTC
CASSLAATEQFF
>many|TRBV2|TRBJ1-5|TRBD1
TGTGCCAGCAGTACACAGGGGGCTGGACAGCCCCAGCATTTT
CASSTQGAGQPQHF
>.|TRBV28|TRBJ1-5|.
TGTGCCAGCAGTTTAGGGGGGCTCAATCAGCCCCAGCATTTT
CASSLGGLNQPQHF
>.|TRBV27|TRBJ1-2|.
TGTGCCAGCAGGGAAGCAGGGCGAGGCTACACCTTC
CASREAGRGYTF
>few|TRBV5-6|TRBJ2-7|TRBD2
TGTGCCAGCAGCTTCAGGACTAGCGGGAGGCACGAGCAGTACTTC
CASSFRTSGRHEQYF
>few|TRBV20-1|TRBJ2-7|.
TGCAGTGCTCGACCCGACTCCCGGGGTGAGCAGTACTTC
CSARPDSRGEQYF
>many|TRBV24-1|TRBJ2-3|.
TGTGCCACCAGTGATCGCCTGATTGCAGATACGCAGTATTTT
CATSDRLIADTQYF
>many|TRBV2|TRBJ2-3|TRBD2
TGTGCCAGCAGCCTTAGCGGGCTTAGCACAGATACGCAGTATTTT
CASSLSGLSTDTQYF
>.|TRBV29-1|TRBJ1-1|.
TGCAGCGTTGAAGCCCCCCGGTCGGGCACTGAAGCTTTCTTT
CSVEAPRSGTEAFF
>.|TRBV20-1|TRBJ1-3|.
TGCAGTGCTAGGGACCCGGGGTACTCTGGAAACACCATATATTTT
CSARDPGYSGNTIYF
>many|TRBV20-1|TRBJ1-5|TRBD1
TGCAGTGCTTCGGGACAGGGGCTAGGGCATCAGCCCCAGCATTTT
CSASGQGLGHQPQHF
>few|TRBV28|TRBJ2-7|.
TGTGCCAGCAGTTTCGGAGGGAGATACTACGAGCAGTACTTC
CASSFGGRYYEQYF
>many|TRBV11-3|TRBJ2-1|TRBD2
TGTGCCAGCAGCTTAGGGACTAGCGCCTCCAATGAGCAGTTCTTC
CASSLGTSASNEQFF
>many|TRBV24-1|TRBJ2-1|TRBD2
TGTGCCACCAGTGATTCAAGCGGGAATTACAATGAGCAGTTCTTC
CATSDSSGNYNEQFF
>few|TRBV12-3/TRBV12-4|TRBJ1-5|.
TGTGCCAGCAGTGAGGGAGGGCAGCCCCAGCATTTT
CASSEGGQPQHF
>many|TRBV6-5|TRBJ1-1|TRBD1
TGTGCCAGCAGAGGGACAGGGGAAACGACTGAAGCTTTCTTT
CASRGTGETTEAFF
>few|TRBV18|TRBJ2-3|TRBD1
TGTGCCAGCTCACTCGGGACAGGAGCGAGGGCAGATACGCAGTATTTT
CASSLGTGARADTQYF
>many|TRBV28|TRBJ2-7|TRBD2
TGTGCCAGCTCGGGACTAGCGGGGTCGTCGGAGCAGTACTTC
CASSGLAGSSEQYF
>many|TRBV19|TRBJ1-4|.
TGTGCCAGTAGTATGGATGCAACTAATGAAAAACTGTTTTTT
CASSMDATNEKLFF
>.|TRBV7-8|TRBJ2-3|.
TGTGCCAGCAGCTGGCAGGGGGGGACGGGAGTAGATACGCAGTATTTT
CASSWQGGTGVDTQYF
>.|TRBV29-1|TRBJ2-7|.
TGCAGCGTTGGGACTACCTTTTGGGAGCAGTACTTC
CSVGTTFWEQYF
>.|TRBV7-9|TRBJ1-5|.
TGTGCCAGCAGCCCCGGAGGACCTAGGCCGCCCCAGCATTTT
CASSPGGPRPPQHF
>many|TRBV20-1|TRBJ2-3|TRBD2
TGCAGTGCCCATCGAGCTCTAGCGGGAGGGCCAGGTACGCAGTATTTT
CSAHRALAGGPGTQYF
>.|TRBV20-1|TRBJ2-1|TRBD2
TGCAGTGCTGCACGAACTAGCGGGAGTACCGGGCAGTTCTTC
CSAARTSGSTGQFF
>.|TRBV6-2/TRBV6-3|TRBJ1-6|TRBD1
TGTGCCAGCAGTCGGACAGGGGAGAATTCACCCCTCCACTTT
CASSRTGENSPLHF
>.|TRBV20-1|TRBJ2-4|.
TGCAGTGCTAGAGGATCAGGGATAAAAAACATTCAGTACTTC
CSARGSGIKNIQYF
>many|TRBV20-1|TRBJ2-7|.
TGCAGTGCTGTAAGCGGACCCTACGAGCAGTACTTC
CSAVSGPYEQYF
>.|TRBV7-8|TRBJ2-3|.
TGTGCCAGCAGCTTAGGGAGAGATACGCAGTATTTT
CASSLGRDTQYF
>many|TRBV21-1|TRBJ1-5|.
TGTGCCAGCAGCAAAGGCGGGGGACGGAGCAATCAGCCCCAGCATTTT
CASSKGGGRSNQPQHF
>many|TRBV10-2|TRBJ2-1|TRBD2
TGCGCCAGCATCGGACTAGCGTGGAATGAGCAGTTCTTC
CASIGLAWNEQFF
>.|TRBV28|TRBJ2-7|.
TGTGCCAGCAGTTCCTCTTTTCTTAGCCCGTACTTC
CASSSSFLSPYF
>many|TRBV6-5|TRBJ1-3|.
TGTGCCAGCAGTACCAGGGGCCGCAACACCATATATTTT
CASSTRGRNTIYF
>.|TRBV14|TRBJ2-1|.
TGTGCCAGCAGCCTTAGACCAACCCCCCTCTACAATGAGCAGTTCTTC
CASSLRPTPLYNEQFF
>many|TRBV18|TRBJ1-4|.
TGTGCCAGCTCACCAGGCAGACCAACTAATGAAAAACTGTTTTTT
CASSPGRPTNEKLFF
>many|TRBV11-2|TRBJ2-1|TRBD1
TGTGCCAGCAGCTCACAGGGGATCAATGAGCAGTTCTTC
CASSSQGINEQFF